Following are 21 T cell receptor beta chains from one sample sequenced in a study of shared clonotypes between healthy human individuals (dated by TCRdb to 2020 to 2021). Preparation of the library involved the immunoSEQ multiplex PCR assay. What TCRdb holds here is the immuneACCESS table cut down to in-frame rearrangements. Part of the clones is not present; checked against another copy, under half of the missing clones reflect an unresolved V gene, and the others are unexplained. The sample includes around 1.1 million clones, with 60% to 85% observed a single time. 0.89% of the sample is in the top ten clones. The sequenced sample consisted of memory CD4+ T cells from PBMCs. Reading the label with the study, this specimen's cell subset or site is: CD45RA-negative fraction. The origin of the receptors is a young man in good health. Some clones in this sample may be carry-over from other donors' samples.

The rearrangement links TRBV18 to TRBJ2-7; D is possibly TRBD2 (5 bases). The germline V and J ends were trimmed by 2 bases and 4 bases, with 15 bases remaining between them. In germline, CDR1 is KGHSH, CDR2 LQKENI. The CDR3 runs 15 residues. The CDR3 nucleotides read TGTGCCAGCTCACCAAGTTACGGGGTAGGATACGAGCAGTACTTC. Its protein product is CASSPSYGVGYEQYF.

CDR3 sequence reads: CASGSGQGGHNEQFF. DNA for the CDR3: TGTGCTAGTGGATCAGGGCAGGGAGGGCACAATGAGCAGTTCTTC. The V and J genes are TRBV12-5 and TRBJ2-1; TRBD2 matches 7 bases. The junction had 10 bases not matched to a gene; V was cut back by 6 bases and J by 5 bases. The length of the CDR3 is 15 residues. Per germline, CDR1 LGHNT and CDR2 FRNRAP.

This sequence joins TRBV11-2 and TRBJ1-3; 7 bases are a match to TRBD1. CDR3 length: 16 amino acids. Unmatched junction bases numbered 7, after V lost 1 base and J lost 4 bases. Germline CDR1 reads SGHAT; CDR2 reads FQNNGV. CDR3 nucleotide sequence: TGTGCCAGCAGCTTAGCGGGACAGCAAATAGGAAACACCATATATTTT. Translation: CASSLAGQQIGNTIYF.

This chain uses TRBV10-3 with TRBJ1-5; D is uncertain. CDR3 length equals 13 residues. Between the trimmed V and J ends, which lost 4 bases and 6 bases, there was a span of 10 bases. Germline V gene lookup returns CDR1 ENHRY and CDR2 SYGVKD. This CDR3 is CAISGGAGQPQHF. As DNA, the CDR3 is TGTGCCATCAGTGGGGGAGCGGGTCAGCCCCAGCATTTT.

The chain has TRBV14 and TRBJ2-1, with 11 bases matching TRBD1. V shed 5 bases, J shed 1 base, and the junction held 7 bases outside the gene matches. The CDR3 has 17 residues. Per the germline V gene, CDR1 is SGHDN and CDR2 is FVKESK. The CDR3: CASSARTGGWSYNEQFF. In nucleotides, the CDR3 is TGTGCCAGCAGCGCGAGGACAGGGGGCTGGTCCTACAATGAGCAGTTCTTC.

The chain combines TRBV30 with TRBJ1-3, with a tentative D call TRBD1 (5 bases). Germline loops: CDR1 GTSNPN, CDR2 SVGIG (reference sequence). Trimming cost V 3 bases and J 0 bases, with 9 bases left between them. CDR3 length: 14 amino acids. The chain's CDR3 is CAWSGHDSGNTIYF. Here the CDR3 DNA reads TGTGCCTGGAGCGGACACGACTCTGGAAACACCATATATTTT.

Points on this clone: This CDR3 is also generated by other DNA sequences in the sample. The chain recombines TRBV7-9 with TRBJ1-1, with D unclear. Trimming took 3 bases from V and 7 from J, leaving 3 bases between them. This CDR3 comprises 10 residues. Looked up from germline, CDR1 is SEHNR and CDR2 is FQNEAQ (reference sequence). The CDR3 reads CASSLIEAFF. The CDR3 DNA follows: TGTGCCAGCAGCTTGATTGAAGCTTTCTTT.

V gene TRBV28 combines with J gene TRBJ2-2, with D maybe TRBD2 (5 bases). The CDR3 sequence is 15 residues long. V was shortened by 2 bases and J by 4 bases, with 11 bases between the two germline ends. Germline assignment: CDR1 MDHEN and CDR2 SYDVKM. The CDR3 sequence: CASSLGLAFTGELFF. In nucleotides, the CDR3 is TGTGCCAGCAGTTTAGGGCTAGCTTTCACCGGGGAGCTGTTTTTT.

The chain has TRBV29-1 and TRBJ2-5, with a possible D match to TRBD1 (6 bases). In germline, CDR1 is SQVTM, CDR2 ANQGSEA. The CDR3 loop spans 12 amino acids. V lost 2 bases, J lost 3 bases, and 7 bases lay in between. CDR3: CSVEKGEETQYF. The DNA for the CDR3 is TGCAGCGTTGAAAAGGGGGAAGAGACCCAGTACTTC. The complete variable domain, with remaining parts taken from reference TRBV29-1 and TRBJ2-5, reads SAVISQKPSRDICQRGTSLTIQCQVDSQVTMMFWYRQQPGQSLTLIATANQGSEATYESGFVIDKFPISRPNLTFSTLTVSNMSPEDSSIYLCSVEKGEETQYFGPGTRLLVL.

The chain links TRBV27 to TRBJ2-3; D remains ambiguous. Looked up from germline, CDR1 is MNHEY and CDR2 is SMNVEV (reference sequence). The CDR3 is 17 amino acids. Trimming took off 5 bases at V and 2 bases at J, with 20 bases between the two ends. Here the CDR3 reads CASSPYGSQEFTDTQYF. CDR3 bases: TGTGCCAGCAGTCCGTACGGGTCCCAGGAGTTCACAGATACGCAGTATTTT.

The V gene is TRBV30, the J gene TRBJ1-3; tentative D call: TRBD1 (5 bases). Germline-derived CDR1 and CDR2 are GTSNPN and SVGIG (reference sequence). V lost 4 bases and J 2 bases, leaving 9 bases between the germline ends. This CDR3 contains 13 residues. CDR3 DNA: TGTGCCTGGAATTGGGGCACTGGAAACACCATATATTTT. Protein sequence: CAWNWGTGNTIYF.

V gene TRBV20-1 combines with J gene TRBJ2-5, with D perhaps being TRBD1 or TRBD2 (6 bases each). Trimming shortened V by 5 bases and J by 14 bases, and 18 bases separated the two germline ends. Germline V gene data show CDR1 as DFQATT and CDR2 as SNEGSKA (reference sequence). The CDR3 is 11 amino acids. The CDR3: CSALPGGRGYF. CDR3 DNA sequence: TGCAGTGCTCTCCCCGGGGGCCGTGGCTACTTC.

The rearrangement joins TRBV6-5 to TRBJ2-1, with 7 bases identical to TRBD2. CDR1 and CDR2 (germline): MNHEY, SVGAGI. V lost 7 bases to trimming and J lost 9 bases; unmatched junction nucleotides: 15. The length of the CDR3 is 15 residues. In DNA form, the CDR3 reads TGTGCCAGCAAGACTTTAGGACTAGATCTGGGTGAGCAGTTCTTC. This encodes CASKTLGLDLGEQFF.

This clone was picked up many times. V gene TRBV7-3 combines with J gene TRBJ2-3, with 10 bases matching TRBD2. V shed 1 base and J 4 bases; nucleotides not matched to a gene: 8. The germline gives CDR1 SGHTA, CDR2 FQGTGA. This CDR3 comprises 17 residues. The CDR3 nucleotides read TGTGCCAGCAGCTTAATACCCGGGCTAGCGGGAGCAGATACGCAGTATTTT. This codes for CASSLIPGLAGADTQYF.

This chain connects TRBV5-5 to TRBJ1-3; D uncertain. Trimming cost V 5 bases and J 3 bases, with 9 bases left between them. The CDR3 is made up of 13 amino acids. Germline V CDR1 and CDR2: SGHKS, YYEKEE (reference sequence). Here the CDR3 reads CASRLSSGNTIYF. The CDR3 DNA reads TGTGCCAGCAGACTGAGTAGTGGAAACACCATATATTTT.

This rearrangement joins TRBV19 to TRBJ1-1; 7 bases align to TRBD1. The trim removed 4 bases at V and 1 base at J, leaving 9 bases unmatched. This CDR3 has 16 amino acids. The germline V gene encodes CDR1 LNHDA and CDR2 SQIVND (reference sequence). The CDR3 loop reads CASSTDRVLANTEAFF. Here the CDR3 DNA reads TGTGCCAGTAGTACCGACAGGGTGTTGGCGAACACTGAAGCTTTCTTT.

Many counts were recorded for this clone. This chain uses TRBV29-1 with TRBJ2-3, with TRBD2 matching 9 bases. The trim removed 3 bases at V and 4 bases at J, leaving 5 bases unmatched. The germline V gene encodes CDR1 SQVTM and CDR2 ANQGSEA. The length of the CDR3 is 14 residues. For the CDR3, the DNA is TGCAGCGTTGACCGCGGGGGGGGCGCAGATACGCAGTATTTT. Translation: CSVDRGGGADTQYF.

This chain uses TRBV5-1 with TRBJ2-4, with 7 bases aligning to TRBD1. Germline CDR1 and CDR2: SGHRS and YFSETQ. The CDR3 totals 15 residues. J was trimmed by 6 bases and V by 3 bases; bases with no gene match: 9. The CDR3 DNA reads TGCGCCAGCAGCTCCTACGACAGGGACCTAAACATTCAGTACTTC. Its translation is CASSSYDRDLNIQYF.

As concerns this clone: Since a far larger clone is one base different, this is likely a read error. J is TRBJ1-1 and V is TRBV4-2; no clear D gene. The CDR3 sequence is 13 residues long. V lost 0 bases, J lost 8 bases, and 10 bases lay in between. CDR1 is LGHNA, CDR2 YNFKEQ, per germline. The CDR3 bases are TGTGCCAGCAGCCAAGAGGTGGCGGGGGAAGCTTTCTTT. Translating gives CASSQEVAGEAFF.

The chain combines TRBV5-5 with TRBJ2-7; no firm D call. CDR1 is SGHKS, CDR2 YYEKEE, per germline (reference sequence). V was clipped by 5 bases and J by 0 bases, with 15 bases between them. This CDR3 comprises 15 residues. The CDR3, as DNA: TGTGCCAGCAGGCTCAGCGAGGCCCCCTCCTACGAGCAGTACTTC. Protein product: CASRLSEAPSYEQYF.

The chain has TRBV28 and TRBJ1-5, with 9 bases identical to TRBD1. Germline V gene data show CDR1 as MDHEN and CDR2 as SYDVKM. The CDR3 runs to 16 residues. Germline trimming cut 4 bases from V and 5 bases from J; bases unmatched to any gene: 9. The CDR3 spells CASSWADRGRYQPQHF. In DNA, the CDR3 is TGTGCCAGCAGTTGGGCAGACAGGGGGAGGTATCAGCCCCAGCATTTT.